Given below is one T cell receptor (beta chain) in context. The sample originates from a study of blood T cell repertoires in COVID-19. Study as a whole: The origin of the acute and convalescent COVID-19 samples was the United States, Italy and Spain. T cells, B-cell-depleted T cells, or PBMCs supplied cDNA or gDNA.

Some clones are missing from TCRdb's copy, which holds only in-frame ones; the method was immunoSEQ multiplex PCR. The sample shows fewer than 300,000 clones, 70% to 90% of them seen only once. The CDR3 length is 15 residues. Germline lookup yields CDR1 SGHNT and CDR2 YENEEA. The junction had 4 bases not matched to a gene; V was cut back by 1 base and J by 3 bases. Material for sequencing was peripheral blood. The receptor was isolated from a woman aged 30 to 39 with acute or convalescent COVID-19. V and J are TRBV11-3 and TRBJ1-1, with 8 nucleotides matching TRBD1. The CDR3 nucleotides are TGTGCCAGCAGCTTAGGAGGGACAGGTTACACTGAAGCTTTCTTT. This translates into CASSLGGTGYTEAFF.